This passage covers 12 T cell receptor beta chains from one sample sequenced in a study of T-cell reconstitution after alpha-beta-depleted transplantation in children (TCRdb year 2016). In light of the paper, this sample's treatment or condition label describes: allogeneic hematopoietic cell transplantation with graft depleted of TCRalphabeta T cells and CD19 B cells. Library generation was performed with PCR. The run used an Illumina HiSeq 2500. TCR library preparation used molecular barcoding, with unique molecular identifiers applied to normalize quantification of the TCRbeta repertoire. In TCRdb, the public reads were trimmed at Q25 with fastp and aligned with MiXCR, with productive beta chains retained. Each entry merges the rows of one CDR3 protein and shows their most common DNA and genes. The table for this sample lists 900,000 or so distinct CDR3 sequences; about 15% of them were counted only once. About 5% of the sample is held by the ten biggest clonotypes.

The specimen comprised PBMCs, mostly from graft donor cells, sampled 360 days after TCRalphabeta/CD19-depleted stem cell transplant. Receptors originate from a male patient younger than 18 who had a stem cell transplant for acute lymphoblastic leukemia, so the T cells may come from the graft donor.

The chain joins TRBV6-5 to TRBJ2-7; D could derive from TRBD1 or TRBD2 (5 bases each). CDR1 and CDR2 from the germline V gene are MNHEY and SVGAGI. Trimming removed 0 bases at V and 2 bases at J, with 8 bases between. CDR3 size: 14 residues. The DNA of the CDR3 is TGTGCCAGCAGTTACTCTGAGGGGCCCTACGAGCAGTACTTC. Translating gives CASSYSEGPYEQYF.

This clonotype came up a few times. The J gene is TRBJ2-2, the V gene TRBV29-1, with 9 bases fitting TRBD1. This CDR3 region has 14 residues. CDR1 and CDR2 (germline): SQVTM, ANQGSEA. V was clipped by 6 bases and J by 5 bases; unmatched bases: 7. In nucleotides, the CDR3 is TGCAGCGTCGACAGGGGGATACGGACCGGGGAGCTGTTTTTT. Translating gives CSVDRGIRTGELFF.

This clonotype was detected many times. The rearrangement uses TRBV10-3 and TRBJ1-1, with TRBD1 identical over 9 bases. After removal of 6 bases from V and 1 base from J, the junction contained 6 bases not matched to a gene. The CDR3 covers 15 residues. Looked up from germline, CDR1 is ENHRY and CDR2 is SYGVKD. CDR3 sequence: CAIRDPGQGNTEAFF. The CDR3 DNA follows: TGTGCCATCAGGGACCCGGGACAGGGGAACACTGAAGCTTTCTTT.

Points on this clonotype: No conserved phenylalanine or tryptophan is present at the end of the CDR3, so a read error is the likely explanation. The V call is TRBV6-2 or TRBV6-3, the J call TRBJ1-1; TRBD1 matches 7 bases. Looked up from germline, CDR1 is MNHEY and CDR2 is SVGEGT. Trimming removed 5 bases from V and 3 bases from J; junction bases left unmatched: 18. The CDR3 is made up of 18 amino acids. DNA of the CDR3: TGTGCCAGCAGTCATTCGACAGGGCAAAGTCGCGAGTACACTGAAGCTTTCTAT. This gives the protein CASSHSTGQSREYTEAFY.

The chain has TRBV9 and TRBJ2-3; D not certain. The CDR3 spans 15 residues. The germline V gene encodes CDR1 SGDLS and CDR2 YYNGEE. Between the trimmed V and J ends, which lost 3 bases and 5 bases, there was a span of 16 bases. The CDR3 DNA reads as TGTGCCAGCAGCGAGACGACGGGTGGAAGAGATACGCAGTATTTT. Translated, it gives CASSETTGGRDTQYF.

The chain has TRBV12-3 or TRBV12-4 and TRBJ1-1, with no clear D. The CDR3 runs to 12 residues. Trimming pared 5 bases from V and 4 bases from J, leaving 8 bases between. The CDR3 DNA sequence: TGTGCCAGCAGTCAGAGTTTCACTGAAGCTTTCTTT. This encodes CASSQSFTEAFF.

The chain links TRBV11-2 to TRBJ1-3, with D perhaps TRBD1 (5 bases). The V end was cut by 8 bases, the J end by 0 bases, with 11 bases between. The CDR3 length is 14 residues. Germline loops: CDR1 SGHAT, CDR2 FQNNGV. CDR3 coding DNA: TGTGCCAGCGACTGGGGGGTCTCTGGAAACACCATATATTTT. It is translated as CASDWGVSGNTIYF.

The rearrangement uses TRBV7-2 and TRBJ2-1; 8 bases agree with TRBD1. Unmatched junction bases numbered 10, after V lost 8 bases and J lost 4 bases. From germline, CDR1 is SGHTA and CDR2 FQGNSA. This CDR3 has 15 amino acids. CDR3 coding DNA: TGTGCCAGCGGAGGGGGGACAGGAAAGTACAATGAGCAGTTCTTC. Translating gives CASGGGTGKYNEQFF. Full variable domain (remainder filled in from reference TRBV7-2 and TRBJ2-1): GAGVSQSPSNKVTEKGKDVELRCDPISGHTALYWYRQSLGQGLEFLIYFQGNSAPDKSGLPSDRFSAERTGGSVSTLTIQRTQQEDSAVYLCASGGGTGKYNEQFFGPGTRLTVL.

The chain couples TRBV5-1 to TRBJ2-7; 12 bases map to TRBD2. Germline values: CDR1 SGHRS, CDR2 YFSETQ. V dropped 3 bases and J dropped 9; count of bases not matched to a gene: 10. The CDR3 runs 15 residues. CDR3 residues: CASSSLTSGRTGQYF. CDR3 coding DNA: TGCGCCAGCAGCTCGCTAACTAGCGGGAGGACTGGGCAGTACTTC.

The table lists this clonotype with a few counts. This chain links TRBV4-1 with TRBJ1-3, with D unclear. The CDR3 runs 13 residues. Germline V lookup: CDR1 MGHRA, CDR2 YSYEKL. V was cut by 3 bases and J by 3 bases, with 6 bases left in between. CDR3 amino acids: CASSQRFGNTIYF. CDR3 DNA: TGCGCCAGCAGCCAGCGTTTTGGAAACACCATATATTTT.

V and J are TRBV19 and TRBJ2-5; D is ambiguous. CDR1 and CDR2 from the germline V gene are LNHDA and SQIVND (reference sequence). Trimming removed 4 bases from V and 1 base from J, with 7 bases in between. This CDR3 contains 13 residues. Here the CDR3 reads CASSTSFQETQYF. The DNA of the CDR3 is TGTGCCAGTAGTACGTCGTTCCAAGAGACCCAGTACTTC.

This clonotype was counted only a few times. The rearrangement joins TRBV4-1 to TRBJ2-4, with D possibly TRBD1 on 5 matching bases. The CDR3 has 15 amino acids. Trimming removed 4 bases at V and 8 bases at J, with 18 bases between. Germline V gene sequence: CDR1 MGHRA, CDR2 YSYEKL. The CDR3 region has the DNA TGCGCCAGCAGCCGAACAGCAGGGCTGGGATACATTCAGTACTTC. Its translation is CASSRTAGLGYIQYF.